The clone carrying this T cell receptor (beta chain) came up a few times. What it recognizes is unknown. There are 16 residues in the CDR3. V was clipped by 6 bases and J by 0 bases; unmatched bases: 5. The germline gives CDR1 SGHRS, CDR2 YFSETQ. Study-level findings and limits: The TCR gene usage of tumor memory CD4+ T cells clustered together with blood and lymph node memory CD4+ cells and with lymph node naive CD4+ cells.

MiXCR, applied by TCRdb to the 5' RACE reads, yields one record per CDR3 protein. The repertoire holds tens of thousands of distinct CDR3 sequences, with roughly 24% as singletons. The source of this sequence is a female donor with breast cancer. The sample was naive CD4+ T cells sorted from a lymph node. Subset of the sample: naive CD4+ T cells, CD4+CD45RA+CD25-. The V call is TRBV5-1, the J call TRBJ2-1; TRBD2 matches 11 bases. CDR3 nucleotide sequence: TGCGCCAGCAACGGAACTAGCGGGAGCTCCTACAATGAGCAGTTCTTC. Protein sequence: CASNGTSGSSYNEQFF.